The text below deals with one TCR beta chain. The data were obtained in a study of T-cell reconstitution after alpha-beta-depleted transplantation in children. Trimming left V 5 bases short and J 1 base short, with 9 bases between. The germline gives CDR1 SQVTM, CDR2 ANQGSEA. This CDR3 region has 13 residues. Construction of the TCRbeta library involved unique molecular identifiers. One entry per CDR3 protein, called by TCRdb with MiXCR from the PCR reads. Of around 600,000 distinct CDR3 sequences detected, over 9.5% appear once; the ten largest clones hold about 4.3%. This clonotype originated in a human donor who donated a stem cell graft to a child with acute myeloid leukemia. The sample in question was PBMCs from the stem cell graft donor, obtained from the stem cell graft. The gene calls are TRBV29-1 and TRBJ2-4; D is undetermined. Written as DNA, the CDR3 is TGCAGCGTTTGTTTGGGGGCCAAAAACATTCAGTACTTC. It encodes CSVCLGAKNIQYF.